This passage covers 25 T cell receptor beta chains from one sample sequenced in a study of cytotoxic CD8 clonotypes in ibrutinib-treated CLL. Sequencing used immunoSEQ multiplex PCR; TCRdb keeps in-frame clones, though not all of them. The sample yields 40,000 or so clones, less than 85% seen once. The sequenced sample was PBMCs, obtained at disease progression, from a patient treated with ibrutinib. The receptors derive from a human donor with chronic lymphocytic leukemia.

This rearrangement joins TRBV18 to TRBJ2-7; the D gene could be TRBD1 or TRBD2 (6 bases each). V dropped 4 bases and J dropped 3 bases, with 19 bases sitting between them. CDR3 length equals 16 residues. CDR1 KGHSH and CDR2 LQKENI come from the germline V gene. CDR3 in amino acids: CASSREWGAGFYEQYF. In DNA, the CDR3 is TGTGCCAGCTCACGAGAATGGGGGGCGGGCTTCTACGAGCAGTACTTC. Using reference TRBV18 and TRBJ2-7 for the parts outside the CDR3, the full variable domain is NAGVMQNPRHLVRRRGQEARLRCSPMKGHSHVYWYRQLPEEGLKFMVYLQKENIIDESGMPKERFSAEFPKEGPSILRIQQVVRGDSAAYFCASSREWGAGFYEQYFGPGTRLTVT.

This chain links TRBV27 with TRBJ2-1; D call uncertain. This CDR3 has 13 residues. CDR1 is MNHEY and CDR2 is SMNVEV in the germline V gene (reference sequence). Trimming removed 4 bases at V and 5 bases at J, with 9 bases between. CDR3: CASSSGTHNEQFF. The CDR3 nucleotides are TGTGCCAGCAGTTCAGGAACCCACAATGAGCAGTTCTTC.

The genes are TRBV10-1 and TRBJ2-2, with no clear D. CDR1 is WNHNN, CDR2 SYGVQD, per germline (reference sequence). The CDR3 consists of 17 residues. Trimming shortened V by 0 bases and J by 5 bases, and 16 bases separated the two germline ends. CDR3 protein: CASSESSQHLGTGELFF. Here the CDR3 DNA reads TGCGCCAGCAGTGAGTCGAGTCAGCACCTGGGAACCGGGGAGCTGTTTTTT.

This clone was seen a single time. The gene calls are TRBV18 and TRBJ2-3; 7 bases align to TRBD1. Unmatched junction bases numbered 2, after V lost 2 bases and J lost 0 bases. Germline CDR1 KGHSH, CDR2 LQKENI. The CDR3 consists of 15 residues. This CDR3 reads CASSPRDSSTDTQYF. CDR3 nucleotide sequence: TGTGCCAGCTCACCAAGGGACAGTAGCACAGATACGCAGTATTTT. Full variable domain (rest looked up from reference TRBV18 and TRBJ2-3): NAGVMQNPRHLVRRRGQEARLRCSPMKGHSHVYWYRQLPEEGLKFMVYLQKENIIDESGMPKERFSAEFPKEGPSILRIQQVVRGDSAAYFCASSPRDSSTDTQYFGPGTRLTVL.

The chain uses TRBV18 and TRBJ1-6, with 8 bases lining up with TRBD1. Germline V gives CDR1 KGHSH, CDR2 LQKENI. J was trimmed by 12 bases and V by 1 base; bases with no gene match: 8. The CDR3 has 15 residues. This chain's CDR3 is CASSPLDLQGGPLHF. CDR3 DNA sequence: TGTGCCAGCTCACCACTCGACCTACAGGGGGGACCCCTCCACTTT.

This sequence joins TRBV7-2 and TRBJ1-5; D gene unclear. The V and J ends lost 1 base and 9 bases respectively, with 7 bases between them. The CDR3 extends over 12 amino acids. Germline CDR1 reads SGHTA; CDR2 reads FQGNSA. CDR3 coding DNA: TGTGCCAGCAGCTTAGGGCAAGGGCCCCAGCATTTT. It encodes CASSLGQGPQHF.

The chain joins TRBV2 to TRBJ2-1; 13 positions agree with TRBD2. The CDR3 extends over 15 amino acids. V trimming: 6 bases; J trimming: 5 bases; junction bases outside the gene matches: 4. Germline-derived CDR1 and CDR2 are SNHLY and FYNNEI. CDR3 residues: CASRRGLAGNNEQFF. The CDR3 DNA reads as TGTGCCAGCAGGAGGGGACTAGCGGGAAACAATGAGCAGTTCTTC.

The V call is TRBV11-2, the J call TRBJ2-1; D unresolved. Germline V lookup: CDR1 SGHAT, CDR2 FQNNGV. The V gene lost 2 bases and the J gene lost 6 bases, with 2 bases spanning the gap. This CDR3 region has 11 residues. CDR3 sequence: CASSLRNEQFF. The CDR3 DNA reads TGTGCCAGCAGCTTACGCAATGAGCAGTTCTTC.

The genes are TRBV28 and TRBJ2-1, with 10 bases aligning to TRBD2. This CDR3 comprises 15 residues. Germline V CDR1 and CDR2: MDHEN, SYDVKM. Trimming cost V 6 bases and J 6 bases; bases outside gene matches: 8. CDR3 in DNA: TGTGCCAGCAGCCTAGGGGCTAGCGGGAGCAATGAGCAGTTCTTC. It translates to CASSLGASGSNEQFF.

The chain joins TRBV7-2 to TRBJ2-7, with D possibly matching TRBD2 (5 bases). CDR3 size: 15 residues. With 1 base removed from V and 6 bases from J, the gap between germline ends came to 16 bases. Germline V gives CDR1 SGHTA, CDR2 FQGNSA. CDR3 DNA sequence: TGTGCCAGCAGCTTAGGTCGGGCGGGCTTCTCCGAGCAGTACTTC. Translating gives CASSLGRAGFSEQYF.

The V and J genes are TRBV6-5 and TRBJ2-3; 11 nucleotides match TRBD2. Germline assignment: CDR1 MNHEY and CDR2 SVGAGI. This CDR3 spans 15 amino acids. After removal of 5 bases from V and 1 base from J, the junction contained 2 bases not matched to a gene. The CDR3 spells CASSVLAGGTDTQYF. The CDR3 DNA follows: TGTGCCAGCAGTGTACTAGCGGGGGGCACAGATACGCAGTATTTT.

This clone was detected only a few times. This chain links TRBV19 with TRBJ2-2; the D is unclear. V was clipped by 7 bases and J by 3 bases, with 9 bases between them. The CDR3 has 13 amino acids. From germline, CDR1 is LNHDA and CDR2 SQIVND (reference sequence). The DNA for the CDR3 is TGTGCCAGTACACCGCAAGACACCGGGGAGCTGTTTTTT. It translates to CASTPQDTGELFF.

V and J are TRBV7-8 and TRBJ1-1; no clear D gene. From germline, CDR1 is SGHVS and CDR2 FQNEAQ. The CDR3 has 13 residues. V lost 4 bases, J lost 4 bases, and 10 bases lay in between. The CDR3 is CASSSPDGTEAFF. Written as DNA, the CDR3 is TGTGCCAGCAGCTCACCCGACGGCACTGAAGCTTTCTTT.

The chain carries TRBV7-3 and TRBJ2-7; 11 bases are a match to TRBD1. Germline trimming cut 5 bases from V and 1 base from J; bases unmatched to any gene: 4. The germline gives CDR1 SGHTA, CDR2 FQGTGA. The CDR3 length is 15 residues. Written as DNA, the CDR3 is TGTGCCAGCAGCCAGGGACAGGGGGGTTCCTACGAGCAGTACTTC. This codes for CASSQGQGGSYEQYF. The full variable domain, with the rest looked up from reference TRBV7-3 and TRBJ2-7, is GAGVSQTPSNKVTEKGKYVELRCDPISGHTALYWYRQSLGQGPEFLIYFQGTGAADDSGLPNDRFFAVRPEGSVSTLKIQRTERGDSAVYLCASSQGQGGSYEQYFGPGTRLTVT.

This chain uses TRBV19 with TRBJ1-1, with 7 bases aligning to TRBD1. The CDR3 extends over 14 amino acids. Germline V gene data show CDR1 as LNHDA and CDR2 as SQIVND (reference sequence). V shed 3 bases and J 10 bases; nucleotides not matched to a gene: 11. As DNA, the CDR3 is TGTGCCAGTAGTATCGGGGGACAGTTAAATCGAGCTTTCTTT. Translation: CASSIGGQLNRAFF. Variable domain in full (rest from reference TRBV19 and TRBJ1-1): DGGITQSPKYLFRKEGQNVTLSCEQNLNHDAMYWYRQDPGQGLRLIYYSQIVNDFQKGDIAEGYSVSREKKESFPLTVTSAQKNPTAFYLCASSIGGQLNRAFFGQGTRLTVV.

The chain couples TRBV10-3 to TRBJ2-7; 7 bases agree with TRBD2. Trimming cost V 0 bases and J 1 base; bases outside gene matches: 3. CDR1 and CDR2 (germline): ENHRY, SYGVKD. This CDR3 has 15 amino acids. CDR3 in DNA: TGTGCCATCAGTGAGTCCGAGCGGGGATCCTACGAGCAGTACTTC. Translating it yields CAISESERGSYEQYF.

V is TRBV2 and J is TRBJ2-5; D uncertain. V shed 6 bases and J shed 5 bases, with 13 bases lying between them. The CDR3 runs to 13 residues. Germline-derived CDR1 and CDR2 are SNHLY and FYNNEI. The CDR3: CASSLRTRETQYF. Written as DNA, the CDR3 is TGTGCCAGCAGCCTCAGGACCAGGGAGACCCAGTACTTC.

Of note for this clone: Other DNA sequences in this specimen translate into the identical CDR3. The gene calls are TRBV10-3 and TRBJ1-2; no firm D call. The V end lost 0 bases, the J end lost 4 bases, and 9 bases lay between the germline ends. CDR1 and CDR2 (germline): ENHRY, SYGVKD. CDR3 length: 14 residues. CDR3 loop: CAISESGQSYGYTF. The CDR3 DNA sequence: TGTGCCATCAGTGAGTCAGGGCAGTCCTATGGCTACACCTTC.

The chain recombines TRBV11-2 with TRBJ2-2, with 7 bases identical to TRBD1. Germline loops: CDR1 SGHAT, CDR2 FQNNGV. With 5 bases clipped from V and 7 bases from J, the junction kept 13 bases outside the gene matches. The CDR3 spans 16 residues. CDR3 nucleotide sequence: TGTGCCAGCAGCCCAGAGACAGGGATCGTAGGCGGGGAGCTGTTTTTT. It yields the protein CASSPETGIVGGELFF.

This chain links TRBV6-1 with TRBJ2-7; 12 nucleotides align to TRBD2. This CDR3 spans 13 amino acids. The J segment lost 10 bases and the V segment lost 7 bases, leaving 8 bases of the junction unmatched. The V gene's germline CDR1 is MNHNS and CDR2 SASEGT. In DNA form, the CDR3 reads TGTGCCAGCAAGGGGCTAGCGGGAGGGCCCCAGTACTTC. This encodes CASKGLAGGPQYF.

V usage is TRBV14 and J usage is TRBJ2-3; D perhaps matches TRBD1 (6 bases). Germline V gene lookup returns CDR1 SGHDN and CDR2 FVKESK. CDR3 length: 16 amino acids. The germline V and J ends were trimmed by 2 bases and 0 bases, with 12 bases remaining between them. Here the CDR3 DNA reads TGTGCCAGCAGCCAAAGAGGGGGACATAGCACAGATACGCAGTATTTT. Residues: CASSQRGGHSTDTQYF.

The chain combines TRBV2 with TRBJ1-1, with a possible D match to TRBD1 (5 bases). Trimming removed 4 bases at V and 5 bases at J, with 17 bases between. Germline V lookup: CDR1 SNHLY, CDR2 FYNNEI. This CDR3 has 15 amino acids. The CDR3: CASSAIGAGRTEAFF. The DNA of the CDR3 is TGTGCCAGCAGTGCCATTGGGGCAGGAAGAACTGAAGCTTTCTTT.

The CDR3 spells CASDRAPQETQYF. CDR3 bases: TGTGCCAGTGACCGGGCACCCCAAGAGACCCAGTACTTC. The rearrangement joins TRBV28 to TRBJ2-5; no definite D call. Trimming left V 9 bases short and J 1 base short, with 12 bases between. The length of the CDR3 is 13 residues. CDR1 and CDR2 from the germline V gene are MDHEN and SYDVKM.

As DNA, the CDR3 is TGTGCCAGCAGCCTAAGGACTAGCGGGATAGAGACCCAGTACTTC. It translates to CASSLRTSGIETQYF. The rearrangement uses TRBV5-4 and TRBJ2-5, with 12 bases fitting TRBD2. CDR3 length equals 15 residues. Germline V CDR1 and CDR2: SGHNT, YYREEE (reference sequence). The ends lost 4 bases at V and 4 bases at J; junction bases unmatched: 5.

The chain couples TRBV5-6 to TRBJ1-3; D is unresolved. V gave up 0 bases and J gave up 6 bases, with 7 bases separating them. Germline CDR1 is SGHDT and CDR2 is YYEEEE. The CDR3 runs to 13 residues. CDR3 DNA: TGTGCCAGCAGCTTGGGGCAGAAAAACACCATATATTTT. It encodes CASSLGQKNTIYF. Full variable domain (rest looked up from reference TRBV5-6 and TRBJ1-3): DAGVTQSPTHLIKTRGQQVTLRCSPKSGHDTVSWYQQALGQGPQFIFQYYEEEERQRGNFPDRFSGHQFPNYSSELNVNALLLGDSALYLCASSLGQKNTIYFGEGSWLTVV.